Below are 27 T cell receptor beta chains sequenced from a single sample in a study of control samples from healthy donors and cancer patients. Assay used: immunoSEQ multiplex PCR; TCRdb lists only in-frame clones, some missing. Of around 140,000 clones in the sample, around 90% were seen once. The material sequenced was blood. These receptors came from a man between 40 and 49 years old in good health.

The rearrangement joins TRBV27 to TRBJ1-5; TRBD1 is a possible D gene (6 bases). V gave up 5 bases and J gave up 6 bases, with 14 bases separating them. Germline lookup yields CDR1 MNHEY and CDR2 SMNVEV (reference sequence). This CDR3 is 14 amino acids long. Written as DNA, the CDR3 is TGTGCCAGCAGTATACGGACAGCCTCTCAGCCCCAGCATTTT. Encoded protein: CASSIRTASQPQHF.

The chain joins TRBV5-1 to TRBJ2-3, with a tentative D call TRBD2 (7 bases). CDR1 is SGHRS and CDR2 is YFSETQ in the germline V gene. V lost 7 bases and J lost 6, with 27 bases in between. The CDR3 spans 17 residues. The CDR3 DNA is TGCGCCAGCGATTCGCAAGGTGTGGGGGGGCCCTCGGATACGCAGTATTTT. Encoded protein: CASDSQGVGGPSDTQYF.

This clone was observed a few times. V and J are TRBV2 and TRBJ1-2; D uncertain. This CDR3 contains 14 residues. Trimming pared 2 bases from V and 0 bases from J, leaving 7 bases between. Germline CDR1 SNHLY, CDR2 FYNNEI. CDR3 nucleotides: TGTGCCAGCAGTGAATTGGTGGCTAACTATGGCTACACCTTC. Translated: CASSELVANYGYTF.

V and J are TRBV19 and TRBJ1-2, with 8 positions matching TRBD1. V was pared by 3 bases and J by 7 bases, with 7 bases of the junction left unmatched. Germline values: CDR1 LNHDA, CDR2 SQIVND (reference sequence). This CDR3 contains 14 residues. CDR3 residues: CASSIQGALAGYTF. DNA of the CDR3: TGTGCCAGTAGTATTCAGGGGGCGCTTGCTGGCTACACCTTC.

This chain uses TRBV6-5 with TRBJ1-5; maybe TRBD1 (5 bases). Germline V lookup: CDR1 MNHEY, CDR2 SVGAGI. V was trimmed by 7 bases and J by 1 base, leaving 14 bases between them. CDR3 size: 15 residues. The CDR3 region is CASILGAWSNQPQHF. The CDR3 coding sequence is TGTGCCAGCATTCTAGGGGCGTGGAGCAATCAGCCCCAGCATTTT.

This clone occurred a few times. This chain joins TRBV28 and TRBJ1-2; D uncertain. The CDR3 length is 14 residues. The germline V and J ends were trimmed by 6 bases and 5 bases, with 16 bases remaining between them. Germline CDR1 is MDHEN and CDR2 is SYDVKM. The CDR3: CASSTPMAEYGYTF. The DNA for the CDR3 is TGTGCCAGCAGCACACCGATGGCAGAGTATGGCTACACCTTC.

CDR3 sequence reads: CSVAVRDYGYTF. The CDR3 nucleotides read TGCAGCGTTGCGGTCAGGGACTATGGCTACACCTTC. The V and J genes are TRBV29-1 and TRBJ1-2; TRBD1 might be the D (5 bases). CDR1 is SQVTM and CDR2 is ANQGSEA in the germline V gene. The CDR3 has 12 amino acids. Between the trimmed V and J ends, which lost 4 bases and 3 bases, there was a span of 9 bases.

The chain recombines TRBV15 with TRBJ1-2, with 7 bases identical to TRBD1. CDR3 length equals 14 residues. Trimming took 5 bases from V and 6 from J; bases not matched to a gene: 9. CDR1 LNHNV and CDR2 YYDKDF come from the germline V gene (reference sequence). The CDR3 loop reads CATSGDSLLNGYTF. DNA for the CDR3: TGTGCCACCAGCGGGGACAGCCTTTTAAATGGCTACACCTTC.

This clone has only one observation. The chain has TRBV6-5 and TRBJ2-7, with D perhaps given as TRBD1 or TRBD2 (6 bases each). In germline, CDR1 is MNHEY, CDR2 SVGAGI. The CDR3 is made up of 14 amino acids. The germline V and J ends were trimmed by 5 bases and 3 bases, with 14 bases remaining between them. The CDR3 DNA reads as TGTGCCAGCAGTAAACAGGGACTCCACTACGAGCAGTACTTC. Residues: CASSKQGLHYEQYF.

The rearrangement links TRBV2 to TRBJ2-1; TRBD1 agrees at 7 bases. The CDR3 totals 13 residues. The germline V gene encodes CDR1 SNHLY and CDR2 FYNNEI. V lost 4 bases and J lost 9; bases outside the gene matches: 6. DNA of the CDR3: TGTGCCAGCAGTGGGGACACAGGGGCTGAGCAGTTCTTC. It specifies CASSGDTGAEQFF.

The chain joins TRBV6-1 to TRBJ2-7; 11 nucleotides line up with TRBD2. With 3 bases clipped from V and 5 bases from J, the junction kept 0 bases outside the gene matches. The CDR3 sequence is 13 residues long. The germline gives CDR1 MNHNS, CDR2 SASEGT. The DNA of the CDR3 is TGTGCCAGCAGTGATAGCGGGGGGGACGAGCAGTACTTC. Protein product: CASSDSGGDEQYF.

The V and J genes are TRBV9 and TRBJ1-2; TRBD1 might be the D (6 bases). From germline, CDR1 is SGDLS and CDR2 YYNGEE. Trimming removed 4 bases from V and 7 bases from J, with 17 bases in between. The CDR3 contains 14 residues. DNA of the CDR3: TGTGCCAGCAGCCCCCGAGGGGGAGCGGGTGGCTACACCTTC. Protein: CASSPRGGAGGYTF.

V gene TRBV24-1 combines with J gene TRBJ1-1; D perhaps matches TRBD1 (5 bases). V gave up 4 bases and J gave up 1 base, with 12 bases separating them. The CDR3 has 15 residues. Germline V gene sequence: CDR1 KGHDR, CDR2 SFDVKD. The CDR3 loop reads CATSDPRQGNTEAFF. For the CDR3, the DNA is TGTGCCACCAGTGACCCCAGGCAGGGGAACACTGAAGCTTTCTTT.

This chain uses TRBV5-1 with TRBJ1-4, with D perhaps matching TRBD1 (5 bases). The CDR3 spans 14 residues. Per germline, CDR1 SGHRS and CDR2 YFSETQ. V was shortened by 3 bases and J by 4 bases, with 10 bases between the two germline ends. The CDR3 DNA follows: TGCGCCAGCAGCTCCGAGGGGTATAATGAAAAACTGTTTTTT. Translation gives CASSSEGYNEKLFF.

The count of this clone is one. The genes are TRBV11-2 and TRBJ1-1, with 7 bases identical to TRBD1. CDR1 and CDR2 (germline): SGHAT, FQNNGV. Trimming removed 2 bases from V and 2 bases from J; junction bases left unmatched: 2. The CDR3 is 14 amino acids. The CDR3 sequence is CASSLYRGNTEAFF. The CDR3 DNA reads TGTGCCAGCAGCTTATACAGGGGAAACACTGAAGCTTTCTTT.

The chain joins TRBV6-5 to TRBJ1-5; D ambiguous. The CDR3 has 14 residues. Germline V lookup: CDR1 MNHEY, CDR2 SVGAGI. Trimming removed 0 bases from V and 4 bases from J, with 7 bases in between. The CDR3 here is CASSYSSWNQPQHF. The DNA of the CDR3 is TGTGCCAGCAGTTACTCATCGTGGAATCAGCCCCAGCATTTT.

The rearrangement links TRBV6-4 to TRBJ1-6; D not resolved. Per germline, CDR1 MRHNA and CDR2 SNTAGT. This CDR3 has 13 residues. The ends were cut back, 6 bases at V and 7 bases at J, with 10 bases in the middle. CDR3 sequence: CASRRDLNSPLHF. As DNA, the CDR3 is TGTGCCAGCAGAAGAGATTTAAATTCACCCCTCCACTTT.

This chain uses TRBV4-2 with TRBJ2-5; D unresolved. Germline V gene sequence: CDR1 LGHNA, CDR2 YNFKEQ. V was clipped by 0 bases and J by 2 bases, with 7 bases between them. The CDR3 loop spans 14 amino acids. This CDR3 reads CASSQEGMQETQYF. CDR3 DNA sequence: TGTGCCAGCAGCCAAGAAGGGATGCAAGAGACCCAGTACTTC.

The chain couples TRBV6-5 to TRBJ2-2; a weak D match, TRBD2 (5 bases). CDR1 and CDR2 from the germline V gene are MNHEY and SVGAGI. The V end lost 0 bases, the J end lost 5 bases, and 7 bases lay between the germline ends. The CDR3 is 14 residues long. The CDR3 loop reads CASSYSWRTGELFF. DNA for the CDR3: TGTGCCAGCAGTTACTCGTGGAGGACCGGGGAGCTGTTTTTT.

This clone was recorded only once. This chain connects TRBV7-2 to TRBJ2-3; D perhaps matches TRBD2 (6 bases). Trimming removed 7 bases from V and 4 bases from J, with 21 bases in between. The CDR3 sequence is 16 residues long. Germline-derived CDR1 and CDR2 are SGHTA and FQGNSA. The CDR3 here is CASKKGRGRGADTQYF. The CDR3 region has the DNA TGTGCCAGCAAAAAAGGACGGGGGAGAGGGGCAGATACGCAGTATTTT.

The chain is built from TRBV5-4 and TRBJ2-3, with D perhaps matching TRBD1 (6 bases). From germline, CDR1 is SGHNT and CDR2 YYREEE (reference sequence). This CDR3 has 14 amino acids. Trimming stripped 4 bases from V and 5 bases from J, with 14 bases between. The chain's CDR3 is CASSPEAGEDTQYF. The CDR3 DNA is TGTGCCAGCAGCCCGGAGGCAGGGGAAGATACGCAGTATTTT.

Note on this clone: The junction shows a germline mismatch at one end, possibly a read error. Other nucleotide sequences in the sample specify the same CDR3. This chain uses TRBV7-9 with TRBJ2-2; D unresolved. Looked up from germline, CDR1 is SEHNR and CDR2 is FQNEAQ (reference sequence). This CDR3 region has 12 residues. CDR3 nucleotides: TGTGCCAGTAGTGATAACACCGGAGAGCTGTTTTTT. Translation gives CASSDNTGELFF.

V usage is TRBV11-1 and J usage is TRBJ1-2; weak D call: TRBD1 (5 bases). Trimming removed 0 bases from V and 3 bases from J, with 5 bases in between. Germline CDR1 SGHAT, CDR2 FQDESV (reference sequence). The CDR3 covers 13 residues. CDR3 DNA: TGTGCCAGCAGCTTAGCGGGGGACTATGGCTACACCTTC. Its translation is CASSLAGDYGYTF. The full variable domain, completed using reference TRBV11-1 and TRBJ1-2, is EAEVAQSPRYKITEKSQAVAFWCDPISGHATLYWYRQILGQGPELLVQFQDESVVDDSQLPKDRFSAERLKGVDSTLKIQPAELGDSAMYLCASSLAGDYGYTFGSGTRLTVV.

This chain connects TRBV5-8 to TRBJ1-2, with D possibly being TRBD1 (5 bases). The length of the CDR3 is 15 residues. The germline V and J ends were trimmed by 4 bases and 6 bases, with 19 bases remaining between them. CDR1 is SGHTS and CDR2 is YDEGEE in the germline V gene. The CDR3 DNA follows: TGTGCCAGCAGCCTCCGCGGGTGGGGCAGCGATGGCTACACCTTC. The encoded protein is CASSLRGWGSDGYTF.

The chain joins TRBV6-5 to TRBJ1-1; D is unresolved. CDR3 length: 14 amino acids. Trimming removed 0 bases at V and 5 bases at J, with 10 bases between. CDR1 is MNHEY and CDR2 is SVGAGI in the germline V gene. The CDR3 DNA is TGTGCCAGCAGTTACTCGAGGGCGGGGACTGAAGCTTTCTTT. Protein product: CASSYSRAGTEAFF.

This clone has just one count. Here the CDR3 DNA reads TGTGCCAGCAGCCCACTGGAGTTCAGCTCCTACAATGAGCAGTTCTTC. Amino acids: CASSPLEFSSYNEQFF. The chain links TRBV11-2 to TRBJ2-1; D gene ambiguous. Trimming stripped 5 bases from V and 0 bases from J, with 14 bases between. The length of the CDR3 is 16 residues. CDR1 is SGHAT and CDR2 is FQNNGV in the germline V gene.

The V call is TRBV6-6, the J call TRBJ1-4, with 7 bases fitting TRBD1. Looked up from germline, CDR1 is MNHNY and CDR2 is SVGAGI (reference sequence). The CDR3 covers 14 residues. V gave up 6 bases and J gave up 4 bases; unmatched junction bases: 5. The CDR3 nucleotides read TGTGCCAGCAGACCTGGGACAGTTAATGAAAAACTGTTTTTT. This codes for CASRPGTVNEKLFF.